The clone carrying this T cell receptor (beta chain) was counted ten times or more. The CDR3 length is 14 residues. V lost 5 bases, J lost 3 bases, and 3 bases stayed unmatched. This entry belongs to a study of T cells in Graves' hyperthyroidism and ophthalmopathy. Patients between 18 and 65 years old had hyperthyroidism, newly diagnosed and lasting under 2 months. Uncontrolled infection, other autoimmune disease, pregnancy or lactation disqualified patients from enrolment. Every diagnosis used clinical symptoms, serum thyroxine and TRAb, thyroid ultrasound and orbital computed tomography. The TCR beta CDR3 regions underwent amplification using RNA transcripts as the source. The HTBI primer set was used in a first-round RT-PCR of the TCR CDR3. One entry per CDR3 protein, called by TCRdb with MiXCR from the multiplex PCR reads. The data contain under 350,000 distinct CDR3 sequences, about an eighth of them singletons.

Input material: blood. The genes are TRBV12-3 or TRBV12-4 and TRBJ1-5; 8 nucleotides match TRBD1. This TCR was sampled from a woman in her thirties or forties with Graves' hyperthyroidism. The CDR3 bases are TGTGCCAGCAGTATGGGACAGGACAATCAGCCCCAGCATTTT. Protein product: CASSMGQDNQPQHF.